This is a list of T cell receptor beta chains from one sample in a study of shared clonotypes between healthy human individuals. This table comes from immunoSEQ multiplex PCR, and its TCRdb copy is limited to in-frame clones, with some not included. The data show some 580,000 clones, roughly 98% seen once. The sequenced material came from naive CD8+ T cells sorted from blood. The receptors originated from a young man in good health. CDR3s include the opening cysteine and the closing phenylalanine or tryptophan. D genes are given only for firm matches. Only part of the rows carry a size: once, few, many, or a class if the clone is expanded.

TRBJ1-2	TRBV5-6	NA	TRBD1	TGTGCCAGCAGCTTGTACCTTGACAGGGAGGGGCCTTCTAACTATGGCTACACCTTC	CASSLYLDREGPSNYGYTF
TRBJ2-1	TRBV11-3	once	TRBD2	TGTGCCAGCAGCGCGGGACTAGCGGGCTCCTACAATGAGCAGTTCTTC	CASSAGLAGSYNEQFF
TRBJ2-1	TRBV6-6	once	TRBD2	TGTGCCAGCAGTTACGCCAGCGGGAGGGCCGGAAATGAGCAGTTCTTC	CASSYASGRAGNEQFF
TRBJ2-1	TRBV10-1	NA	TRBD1	TGCGCCAGCAGTGCAGGGGGCTACAATGAGCAGTTCTTC	CASSAGGYNEQFF
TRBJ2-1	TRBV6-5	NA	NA	TGTGCCAGCAGTTACTCGTCAGGATATGAGCAGTTCTTC	CASSYSSGYEQFF
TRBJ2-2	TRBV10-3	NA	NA	TGTGCCATCACCTGGACGGAGAACACCGGGGAGCTGTTTTTT	CAITWTENTGELFF
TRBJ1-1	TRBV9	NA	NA	TGTGCCAGCAGCGTAGGGGGGAGTACTGAAGCTTTCTTT	CASSVGGSTEAFF
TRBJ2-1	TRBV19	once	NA	TGTGCCAGTAGTATAGCCCCAGGGCAATACAATGAGCAGTTCTTC	CASSIAPGQYNEQFF
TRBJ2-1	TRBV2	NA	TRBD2	TGTGCCAGCAGACAGAAAGGACTAGCGGGAGATTATGAGCAGTTCTTC	CASRQKGLAGDYEQFF
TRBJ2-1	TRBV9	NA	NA	TGTGCCAGCAGCGTAGAAGGGGGCAATGAGCAGTTCTTC	CASSVEGGNEQFF
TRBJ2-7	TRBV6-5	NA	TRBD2	TGTGCCAGCTCGCGGGGGGTAAGCTACGAGCAGTACTTC	CASSRGVSYEQYF
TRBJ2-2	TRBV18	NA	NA	TGTGCCAGCTCACATATAGCGGAGCAGAACACCGGGGAGCTGTTTTTT	CASSHIAEQNTGELFF
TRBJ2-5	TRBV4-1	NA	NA	TGCGCCAGCAGCCAACGGGACATCCAAGAGACCCAGTACTTC	CASSQRDIQETQYF
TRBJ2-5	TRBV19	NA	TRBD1	TGTGCCAGTAGGCCGGGACAGGGAGGACAAGAGACCCAGTACTTC	CASRPGQGGQETQYF
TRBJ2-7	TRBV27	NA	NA	TGTGCCAGCAGTCCCCCGACATGGGATGCAAGGGGAGGACTCGACGGTTACGAGCAGTACTTC	CASSPPTWDARGGLDGYEQYF
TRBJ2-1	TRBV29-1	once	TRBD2	TGCAGCGTCTTAGCGGGGGAATCCTACAATGAGCAGTTCTTC	CSVLAGESYNEQFF
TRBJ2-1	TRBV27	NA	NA	TGTGCCAGCAGTTTGGTCAGGGTCACCAACAATGAGCAGTTCTTC	CASSLVRVTNNEQFF
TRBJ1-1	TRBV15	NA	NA	TGTGCCACCAGGAGTCTAGGGGTGGAAACTTTCTTT	CATRSLGVETFF
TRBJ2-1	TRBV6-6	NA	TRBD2	TGTGCCAGCAGCCGATCCCCAGGGACTAGTTCCAATGAGCAGTTCTTC	CASSRSPGTSSNEQFF
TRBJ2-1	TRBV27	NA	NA	TGTGCCAGCAGAATGCGGTCCGTAGGGGCCAACAATGAGCAGTTCTTC	CASRMRSVGANNEQFF
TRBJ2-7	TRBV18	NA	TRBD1	TGTGCCAGCTCACCCGGGACAGGGGGGTTTGAGCAGTACTTC	CASSPGTGGFEQYF
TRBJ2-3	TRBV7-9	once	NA	TGTGCCAGCATCGAGGGAAATACGCAGTATTTT	CASIEGNTQYF
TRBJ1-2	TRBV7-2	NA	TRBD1	TGTGCCAGCAGCTTCTCGGGACAGGACTATGGCTACACCTTC	CASSFSGQDYGYTF
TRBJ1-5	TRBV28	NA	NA	TGTGCCAGCAGTCCCGAGGACAGAATGACGATCAATCAGCCCCAGCATTTT	CASSPEDRMTINQPQHF
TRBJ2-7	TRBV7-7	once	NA	TGTGCCAGCAGCTTTCGACTTGGATCCTACGAGCAGTACTTC	CASSFRLGSYEQYF
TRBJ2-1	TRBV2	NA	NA	TGTGCCAGCAGTGAAGCTTCGGAATACAATGAGCAGTTCTTC	CASSEASEYNEQFF
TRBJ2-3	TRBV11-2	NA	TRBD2	TGTGCCAGCAGTTCAGGACTAGCGAGACCCAGCACAGATACGCAGTATTTT	CASSSGLARPSTDTQYF
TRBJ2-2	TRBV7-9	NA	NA	TGTGCCAGCAGCCCCCCAGAACGATTAACCGGGGAGCTGTTTTTT	CASSPPERLTGELFF
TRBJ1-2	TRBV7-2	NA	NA	TGTGCCAGCAGCCCAGGGACTCTCTATGGCTACACCTTC	CASSPGTLYGYTF
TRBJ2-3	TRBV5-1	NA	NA	TGCGCCAGCAACCTCAGAAACCCGGAGGATACGCAGTATTTT	CASNLRNPEDTQYF
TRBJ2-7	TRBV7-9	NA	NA	TGTGCCAGCAGATCGGATGGGGCCTACGAGCAGTACTTC	CASRSDGAYEQYF
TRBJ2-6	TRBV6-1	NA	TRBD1	TGTGCCAGCCGGGACAGCTACTCTGGGGCCAACGTCCTGACTTTC	CASRDSYSGANVLTF
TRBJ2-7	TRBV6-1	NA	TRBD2	TGTGCCAGCAGTGGCGGCGCTAGCGGGAGGGGGGGGCTCGACGAGCAGTACTTC	CASSGGASGRGGLDEQYF